The 31 T cell receptor beta chains listed next were all sequenced from one sample in a study of neurological immune-mediated disorders. TCRdb passed the 5' RACE reads through MiXCR, listing each CDR3 protein once. The data show tens of thousands of distinct CDR3 sequences, roughly 2.5% seen once. Sample: PBMCs. Receptors were obtained from a man between 45 and 60 years old with multiple sclerosis.

This clonotype was seen at least ten times. The chain uses TRBV5-1 and TRBJ1-1, with 7 bases lining up with TRBD1. With 1 base clipped from V and 1 base from J, the junction kept 4 bases outside the gene matches. Per the germline V gene, CDR1 is SGHRS and CDR2 is YFSETQ. CDR3 length: 15 amino acids. This CDR3 is CASSLIPGGNTEAFF. CDR3 coding DNA: TGCGCCAGCAGCTTGATCCCAGGGGGGAACACTGAAGCTTTCTTT.

In this sample, this clonotype turned up many times. V gene TRBV12-3 or TRBV12-4 combines with J gene TRBJ2-5, with D possibly matching TRBD2 (5 bases). The CDR3 totals 14 residues. V lost 3 bases, J lost 5 bases, and 13 bases lay in between. The CDR3, as DNA: TGTGCCAGCAGTTTCAGGCGGCCGGGGGAGACCCAGTACTTC. As protein: CASSFRRPGETQYF.

This clonotype was recorded at least ten times. The J gene is TRBJ2-1, the V gene TRBV20-1; 12 positions agree with TRBD2. The CDR3 is 14 amino acids. The germline CDR1 and CDR2 sequences are DFQATT and SNEGSKA (reference sequence). The ends lost 6 bases at V and 9 bases at J; junction bases unmatched: 9. For the CDR3, the DNA is TGCAGTGCCCACTCTAGCGGGGGGGCCTTTGAGCAGTTCTTC. Its translation: CSAHSSGGAFEQFF.

This clonotype was found many times. In DNA, the CDR3 is TGTGCCAGCAGCTTGGTTTCGGGGGAGGAGCAGTACTTC. Translating it yields CASSLVSGEEQYF. The chain joins TRBV5-6 to TRBJ2-7, with a weak D call TRBD2 (6 bases). The CDR3 loop spans 13 amino acids. V was trimmed by 0 bases and J by 7 bases, leaving 11 bases between them. CDR1 is SGHDT, CDR2 YYEEEE, per germline.

This clonotype has a handful of counts. The V gene is TRBV24-1, the J gene TRBJ1-2, with a weak D call TRBD1 (5 bases). The V gene lost 9 bases and the J gene lost 1 base, with 17 bases spanning the gap. Germline CDR1 KGHDR, CDR2 SFDVKD. The CDR3 contains 15 residues. The CDR3 coding sequence is TGTGCCACCGTTACCTATGCCCAGGGTAACTATGGCTACACCTTC. The encoded protein is CATVTYAQGNYGYTF.

This clonotype is classed as medium-sized (0.01 to 0.1%). The chain joins TRBV5-1 to TRBJ2-4; a weak D match, TRBD1 (6 bases). The CDR3 runs 13 residues. The germline V and J ends were trimmed by 0 bases and 8 bases, with 9 bases remaining between them. Germline V gene sequence: CDR1 SGHRS, CDR2 YFSETQ. Here the CDR3 DNA reads TGCGCCAGCAGCTTGGAGCAGGGGTACATTCAGTACTTC. Residues: CASSLEQGYIQYF.

This clonotype was found many times. This chain connects TRBV20-1 to TRBJ2-4; 11 nucleotides align to TRBD1. The CDR3 runs to 15 residues. Trimming cost V 3 bases and J 8 bases; bases outside gene matches: 9. Germline V CDR1 and CDR2: DFQATT, SNEGSKA (reference sequence). CDR3 in amino acids: CSARGTGGGEDIQYF. CDR3 nucleotide sequence: TGCAGTGCTAGGGGGACAGGGGGAGGGGAGGACATTCAGTACTTC.

This clonotype appeared many times. The V gene is TRBV11-2, the J gene TRBJ1-4; the D is unclear. Per germline, CDR1 SGHAT and CDR2 FQNNGV. The ends were cut back, 5 bases at V and 5 bases at J, with 27 bases in the middle. CDR3 size: 19 residues. The CDR3 nucleotides read TGTGCCAGCAGCCCCCTTGGACTGTCAAGTTGGGCCCGGAATGAAAAACTGTTTTTT. This translates into CASSPLGLSSWARNEKLFF.

This clonotype was observed many times. The chain is built from TRBV10-3 and TRBJ1-6, with TRBD1 identical over 9 bases. CDR1 is ENHRY and CDR2 is SYGVKD in the germline V gene. This CDR3 comprises 16 residues. Trimming cost V 3 bases and J 7 bases; bases outside gene matches: 7. DNA for the CDR3: TGTGCCATCAGTGAACTCTGGGACAGGGTAAATTCACCCCTCCACTTT. Translation gives CAISELWDRVNSPLHF.

At least ten counts were recorded for this clonotype. The chain combines TRBV5-1 with TRBJ2-7, with TRBD2 identical over 9 bases. J was trimmed by 5 bases and V by 0 bases; bases with no gene match: 3. The CDR3 totals 14 residues. Germline V lookup: CDR1 SGHRS, CDR2 YFSETQ. CDR3 DNA sequence: TGCGCCAGCAGCTTGGGGACTAGCGCCCACGAGCAGTACTTC. The encoded protein is CASSLGTSAHEQYF.

This clonotype was recorded at least ten times. The chain links TRBV5-1 to TRBJ1-1, with D uncertain. CDR1 and CDR2 (germline): SGHRS, YFSETQ. V gave up 4 bases and J gave up 1 base, with 8 bases separating them. The CDR3 has 13 amino acids. CDR3 DNA sequence: TGCGCCAGCAGCCTAGGGTCGAACACTGAAGCTTTCTTT. Translating it yields CASSLGSNTEAFF. Based on the CDR3 plus reference TRBV5-1 and TRBJ1-1, the full variable domain is KAGVTQTPRYLIKTRGQQVTLSCSPISGHRSVSWYQQTPGQGLQFLFEYFSETQRNKGNFPGRFSGRQFSNSRSEMNVSTLELGDSALYLCASSLGSNTEAFFGQGTRLTVV.

This clonotype was observed many times. The chain uses TRBV20-1 and TRBJ2-5; no clear D. Trimming took off 6 bases at V and 0 bases at J, with 17 bases between the two ends. The CDR3 extends over 15 amino acids. Germline V lookup: CDR1 DFQATT, CDR2 SNEGSKA (reference sequence). The CDR3 loop reads CSAFQAGDHQETQYF. The DNA of the CDR3 is TGCAGTGCCTTCCAGGCAGGCGACCACCAAGAGACCCAGTACTTC.

This clonotype was found many times. This chain joins TRBV5-1 and TRBJ2-7, with D possibly matching TRBD1 (6 bases). The CDR3 is 11 amino acids. V was clipped by 3 bases and J by 11 bases, with 12 bases between them. Germline assignment: CDR1 SGHRS and CDR2 YFSETQ. The CDR3 nucleotides read TGCGCCAGCAGCTCGGACAGCCGGAAGTACTTC. Translating it yields CASSSDSRKYF.

This clonotype was counted at least ten times. The gene calls are TRBV5-1 and TRBJ1-5, with TRBD1 identical over 12 bases. J lost 5 bases, V lost 4 bases, and 4 bases had no gene match. Germline V CDR1 and CDR2: SGHRS, YFSETQ. The CDR3 extends over 15 amino acids. CDR3 loop: CASSVGQGAYQPQHF. CDR3 nucleotides: TGCGCCAGCAGCGTGGGACAGGGGGCGTATCAGCCCCAGCATTTT.

Many counts were recorded for this clonotype. CDR3 bases: TGCAGTGCTAGAGAGGCCAGCGGGGGGGCCTTTGATACGCAGTATTTT. This gives the protein CSAREASGGAFDTQYF. The V gene is TRBV20-1, the J gene TRBJ2-3, with 10 nucleotides matching TRBD2. Germline V gene sequence: CDR1 DFQATT, CDR2 SNEGSKA (reference sequence). This CDR3 comprises 16 residues. The J segment lost 6 bases and the V segment lost 0 bases, leaving 9 bases of the junction unmatched.

This clonotype was seen at least ten times. The rearrangement uses TRBV27 and TRBJ2-3, with TRBD1 as a possible D gene (6 bases). The CDR3 totals 16 residues. Germline V gives CDR1 MNHEY, CDR2 SMNVEV (reference sequence). With 5 bases removed from V and 0 bases from J, the gap between germline ends came to 15 bases. In DNA form, the CDR3 reads TGTGCCAGCAGTCCCCCAGGGGCGGTTAGCACAGATACGCAGTATTTT. Amino acids: CASSPPGAVSTDTQYF.

CDR3 sequence (DNA): TGTGCCAGCAGTGAAATTAGGAAAGAGACCCAGTACTTC. This sequence encodes CASSEIRKETQYF. V usage is TRBV6-1 and J usage is TRBJ2-5, with D unclear. The CDR3 loop spans 13 amino acids. Per the germline V gene, CDR1 is MNHNS and CDR2 is SASEGT. The V gene lost 2 bases and the J gene lost 3 bases, with 7 bases spanning the gap.

Ten or more counts support this clonotype. The chain couples TRBV27 to TRBJ2-3, with D possibly being TRBD1 (7 bases). Germline-derived CDR1 and CDR2 are MNHEY and SMNVEV (reference sequence). The germline V and J ends were trimmed by 2 bases and 0 bases, with 15 bases remaining between them. This CDR3 comprises 17 residues. CDR3 loop: CASSLIRQGGSTDTQYF. The CDR3 DNA is TGTGCCAGCAGTTTAATTAGGCAGGGGGGAAGCACAGATACGCAGTATTTT.

This clonotype was detected many times. V usage is TRBV27 and J usage is TRBJ1-5, with D unclear. Deletions cut 7 bases from V and 5 bases from J, with 15 bases between. Germline CDR1 is MNHEY and CDR2 is SMNVEV (reference sequence). The CDR3 sequence is 14 residues long. The CDR3 DNA is TGTGCCAGCAAACCCGGAGGTCCCCATCAGCCCCAGCATTTT. It encodes CASKPGGPHQPQHF.

There are many counts of this clonotype. Sequence at one end of the junction differs from germline and may be a read error. V gene TRBV6-2 or TRBV6-3 combines with J gene TRBJ1-5, with D possibly being TRBD1 (6 bases). CDR1 and CDR2 (germline): MNHEY, SVGEGT. This CDR3 has 14 amino acids. For the CDR3, the DNA is TGTGCCACCGCTTCGGGGGCTATGCGTCAGCCCCAGAATTTT. Its protein is CATASGAMRQPQNF.

This clonotype was picked up many times. The chain has TRBV20-1 and TRBJ1-1; D ambiguous. The CDR3 loop spans 18 amino acids. V dropped 0 bases and J dropped 5 bases, with 25 bases sitting between them. In germline, CDR1 is DFQATT, CDR2 SNEGSKA (reference sequence). CDR3 loop: CSARDLGGPTPIITEAFF. CDR3 bases: TGCAGTGCTAGAGACCTGGGAGGCCCTACCCCTATCATTACTGAAGCTTTCTTT.

There are many counts of this clonotype. The chain combines TRBV11-2 with TRBJ1-2; tentatively, D is TRBD1 (5 bases). The V gene's germline CDR1 is SGHAT and CDR2 FQNNGV. This CDR3 is 14 amino acids long. Trimming removed 3 bases from V and 7 bases from J, with 15 bases in between. CDR3 bases: TGTGCCAGCAGCTTTAGTACCGAAGGGGTTGGCTACACCTTC. It is translated as CASSFSTEGVGYTF.

This clonotype was detected ten times or more. This sequence joins TRBV20-1 and TRBJ1-2, with TRBD1 matching 8 bases. Germline CDR1 is DFQATT and CDR2 is SNEGSKA (reference sequence). This CDR3 contains 15 residues. Unmatched junction bases numbered 9, after V lost 1 base and J lost 5 bases. The CDR3 DNA sequence: TGCAGTGCTAGAGCTGCCGGGACAGGCCTATATGGCTACACCTTC. It is translated as CSARAAGTGLYGYTF.

This clonotype has a count of ten or more. The rearrangement joins TRBV19 to TRBJ2-5, with D hard to call. The CDR3 totals 12 residues. CDR1 is LNHDA and CDR2 is SQIVND in the germline V gene (reference sequence). Trimming cost V 3 bases and J 4 bases, with 6 bases left between them. The CDR3 loop is CASSMVGETQYF. CDR3 nucleotides: TGTGCCAGTAGTATGGTGGGAGAGACCCAGTACTTC.

This clonotype was recorded many times. The J gene is TRBJ1-1, the V gene TRBV5-1, with D possibly being TRBD1 (5 bases). The CDR3 totals 17 residues. Germline CDR1 and CDR2: SGHRS and YFSETQ. Trimming shortened V by 5 bases and J by 0 bases, and 20 bases separated the two germline ends. In nucleotides, the CDR3 is TGCGCCAGCAGTTATGCGCCCGGGACTGCGATGAACACTGAAGCTTTCTTT. Translated: CASSYAPGTAMNTEAFF.

Only a few counts were recorded for this clonotype. This sequence may be a read error, since a much larger clone differs from it by one base. The genes are TRBV5-1 and TRBJ2-7; TRBD1 aligns across 7 bases. The V gene end was trimmed by 0 bases and the J gene end by 3 bases; junction bases not matched to a gene: 3. This CDR3 contains 14 residues. Germline V gene sequence: CDR1 SGHRS, CDR2 YFSETQ. The CDR3 loop reads CASSLGWDSYEQYF. The CDR3 bases are TGCGCCAGCAGCTTGGGGTGGGACAGCTACGAGCAGTACTTC. Using reference TRBV5-1 and TRBJ2-7 for the parts outside the CDR3, the full variable domain is KAGVTQTPRYLIKTRGQQVTLSCSPISGHRSVSWYQQTPGQGLQFLFEYFSETQRNKGNFPGRFSGRQFSNSRSEMNVSTLELGDSALYLCASSLGWDSYEQYFGPGTRLTVT.

This clonotype was detected many times. This chain joins TRBV28 and TRBJ1-1; 7 bases fit TRBD1. Germline loops: CDR1 MDHEN, CDR2 SYDVKM. The CDR3 is 18 residues long. Germline trimming cut 3 bases from V and 4 bases from J; bases unmatched to any gene: 17. CDR3 DNA: TGTGCCAGCAGTTTCTTCTCGAGACAGGGAATTTGGGGCACTGAAGCTTTCTTT. As protein: CASSFFSRQGIWGTEAFF.

Judged by abundance, this clonotype is medium-sized. DNA of the CDR3: TGTGCCAGCAGCTTAGGGGGGACAAACTATGGCTACACCTTC. It encodes CASSLGGTNYGYTF. The chain employs TRBV7-9 and TRBJ1-2, with D tentatively TRBD1 (6 bases). The V end lost 1 base, the J end lost 2 bases, and 8 bases lay between the germline ends. Germline loops: CDR1 SEHNR, CDR2 FQNEAQ (reference sequence). This CDR3 region has 14 residues. The complete variable domain, with remaining parts taken from reference TRBV7-9 and TRBJ1-2, reads DTGVSQNPRHKITKRGQNVTFRCDPISEHNRLYWYRQTLGQGPEFLTYFQNEAQLEKSRLLSDRFSAERPKGSFSTLEIQRTEQGDSAMYLCASSLGGTNYGYTFGSGTRLTVV.

As concerns this clonotype: This sequence may be a read error, since a much larger clone differs from it by one base. This chain uses TRBV6-5 with TRBJ2-3; 8 nucleotides agree with TRBD2. Per the germline V gene, CDR1 is MNHEY and CDR2 is SVGAGI. There are 14 residues in the CDR3. CDR3 sequence: CASKTGGTTDTKYF. The CDR3 region has the DNA TGTGCCAGCAAGACGGGGGGGACCACAGATACGAAGTATTTT.

This clonotype was detected many times. The J gene is TRBJ2-4, the V gene TRBV29-1, with a tentative D call TRBD2 (5 bases). Trimming pared 2 bases from V and 0 bases from J, leaving 5 bases between. This CDR3 region has 13 residues. Germline V gene lookup returns CDR1 SQVTM and CDR2 ANQGSEA. The CDR3 is CSVEREAKNIQYF. CDR3 sequence (DNA): TGCAGCGTTGAACGGGAAGCCAAAAACATTCAGTACTTC.

The sample holds many counts of this clonotype. V usage is TRBV4-1 and J usage is TRBJ2-6, with D tentatively TRBD2 (6 bases). Germline V gives CDR1 MGHRA, CDR2 YSYEKL. Between the trimmed V and J ends, which lost 2 bases and 3 bases, there was a span of 11 bases. This CDR3 has 16 residues. DNA of the CDR3: TGCGCCAGCAGCCAAAAGTTGGACTATGGGGCCAACGTCCTGACTTTC. Its protein is CASSQKLDYGANVLTF.